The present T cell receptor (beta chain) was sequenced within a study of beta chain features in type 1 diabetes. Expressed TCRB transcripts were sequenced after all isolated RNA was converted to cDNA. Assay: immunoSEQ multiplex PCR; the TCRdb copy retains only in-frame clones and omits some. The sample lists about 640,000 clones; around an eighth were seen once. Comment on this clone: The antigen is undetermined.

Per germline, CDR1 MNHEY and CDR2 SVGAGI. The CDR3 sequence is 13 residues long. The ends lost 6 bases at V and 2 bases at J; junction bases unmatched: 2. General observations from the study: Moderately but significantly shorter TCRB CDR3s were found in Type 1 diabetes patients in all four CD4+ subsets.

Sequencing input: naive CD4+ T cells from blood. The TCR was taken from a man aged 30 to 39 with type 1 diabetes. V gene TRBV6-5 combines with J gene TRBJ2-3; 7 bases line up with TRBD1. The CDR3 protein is CASRTGPTDTQYF. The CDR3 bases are TGTGCCAGCAGGACAGGGCCCACAGATACGCAGTATTTT.